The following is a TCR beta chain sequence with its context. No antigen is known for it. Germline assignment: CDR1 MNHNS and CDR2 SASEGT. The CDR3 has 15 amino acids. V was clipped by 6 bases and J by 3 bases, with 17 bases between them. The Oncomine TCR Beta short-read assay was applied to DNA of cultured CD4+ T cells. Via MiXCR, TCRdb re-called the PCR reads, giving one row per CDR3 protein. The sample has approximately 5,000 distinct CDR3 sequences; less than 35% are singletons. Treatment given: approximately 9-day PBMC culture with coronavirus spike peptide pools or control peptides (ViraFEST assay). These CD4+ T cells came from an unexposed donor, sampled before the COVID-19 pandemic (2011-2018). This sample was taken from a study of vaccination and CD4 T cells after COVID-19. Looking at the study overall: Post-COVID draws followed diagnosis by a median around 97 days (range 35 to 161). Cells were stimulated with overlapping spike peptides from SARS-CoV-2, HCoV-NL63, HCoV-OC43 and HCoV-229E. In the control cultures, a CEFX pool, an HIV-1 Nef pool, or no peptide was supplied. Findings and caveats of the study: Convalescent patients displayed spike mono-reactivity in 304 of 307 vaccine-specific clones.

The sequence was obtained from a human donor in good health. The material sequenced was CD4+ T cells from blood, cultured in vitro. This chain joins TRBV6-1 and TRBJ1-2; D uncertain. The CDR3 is CASRDSSELDYGYTF. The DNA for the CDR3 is TGTGCCAGCAGGGATTCCTCAGAGCTTGACTATGGCTACACCTTC.